This record concerns one T cell receptor (beta chain) sequence. This specimen belongs to a study of cytomegalovirus exposure and HLA in healthy donors. Trimming took off 5 bases at V and 2 bases at J, with 13 bases between the two ends. Germline-derived CDR1 and CDR2 are SGHTA and FQGNSA. The CDR3 spans 14 residues. The study ran its PCR with 60 Vbeta and 13 Jbeta primers. In the original processing: Roughly 10 million shared chains were among tens of millions of unique TCR beta chains counted in a later analysis. This table comes from immunoSEQ multiplex PCR, and its TCRdb copy is limited to in-frame clones, with some not included. The DNA was the basis for D and trimming; V, J and clone size are from that table. The profile covers 100,000 to 150,000 clones, with under 70% appearing a single time and more than 1.5% taken by the ten largest.

The sequenced sample was PBMCs. The receptor's source is a man aged 18 to 35 in good health and CMV-seronegative. The chain recombines TRBV7-2 with TRBJ2-7; D not certain. CDR3 region: CASSPGPLAYEQYF. DNA for the CDR3: TGTGCCAGCAGCCCCGGTCCGCTCGCCTACGAGCAGTACTTC.